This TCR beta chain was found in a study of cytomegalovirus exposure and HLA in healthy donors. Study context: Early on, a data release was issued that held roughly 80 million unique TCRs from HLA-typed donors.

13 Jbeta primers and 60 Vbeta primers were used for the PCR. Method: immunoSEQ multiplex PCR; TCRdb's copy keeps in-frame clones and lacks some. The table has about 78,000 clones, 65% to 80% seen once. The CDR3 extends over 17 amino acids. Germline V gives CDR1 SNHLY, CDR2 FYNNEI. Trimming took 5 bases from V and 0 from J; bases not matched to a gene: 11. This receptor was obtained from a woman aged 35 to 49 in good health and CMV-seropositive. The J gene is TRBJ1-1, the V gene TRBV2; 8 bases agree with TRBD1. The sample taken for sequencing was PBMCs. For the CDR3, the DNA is TGTGCCAGCAGTAGGGGTCCGACAGGGGCGATGAACACTGAAGCTTTCTTT. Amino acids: CASSRGPTGAMNTEAFF.